The entry below gives a single TCR beta chain sequence along with its context. V lost 2 bases and J 3 bases, leaving 13 bases between the germline ends. The CDR3 is 15 residues long. The germline CDR1 and CDR2 sequences are MNHEY and SMNVEV (reference sequence). Autoimmune disease history or systemic immunosuppression led to patients being barred. The sample comes from a study of OX40 agonist ivuxolimab in advanced cancers. The table came from immunoSEQ multiplex PCR; TCRdb's copy has only in-frame clones and leaves some out. The profile covers 12,000 or so clones, with around 84% appearing a single time and 29% taken by the ten largest.

Specimen: CD4+ or CD8+ T cells sorted from blood, collected in a trial of the OX40 agonist ivuxolimab. The sequence came from an adult with an advanced solid tumor such as melanoma, head and neck, liver or kidney cancer. The gene calls are TRBV27 and TRBJ1-1; no reliable D call. CDR3 in amino acids: CASSLVSGSHTEAFF. DNA of the CDR3: TGTGCCAGCAGTTTAGTTTCGGGGTCCCACACTGAAGCTTTCTTT.